This T cell receptor (beta chain) comes out of a study of blood T cell repertoires in COVID-19. Study-level information: Sites in the United States, Italy and Spain provided acute and convalescent COVID-19 samples. T cells, B-cell-depleted T cells, or PBMCs provided the cDNA or gDNA that served as material.

V shed 0 bases and J shed 4 bases, with 9 bases lying between them. This CDR3 contains 15 residues. Germline V CDR1 and CDR2: MNHNY, SVGAGI (reference sequence). The Seattle patients, enrolled during active infection, were followed longitudinally. Original handling: Nucleated cell counts were estimated from reference gene primer amplification. The method was immunoSEQ multiplex PCR; TCRdb's version includes in-frame clones alone and lacks a portion of them. That table is the source of V, J and clone size, and D and trimming were worked out from the DNA. Of 250,000 to 350,000 clones detected, 80% to 85% appear once; the ten largest clones hold 15% to 19%.

Sequencing used peripheral blood. This receptor was identified in an older person with COVID-19, enrolled during active disease. This rearrangement joins TRBV6-6 to TRBJ2-2; a weak D match, TRBD1 (5 bases). This CDR3 reads CASSYSSGLTGELFF. The CDR3, as DNA: TGTGCCAGCAGTTACTCGTCAGGGCTCACCGGGGAGCTGTTTTTT.